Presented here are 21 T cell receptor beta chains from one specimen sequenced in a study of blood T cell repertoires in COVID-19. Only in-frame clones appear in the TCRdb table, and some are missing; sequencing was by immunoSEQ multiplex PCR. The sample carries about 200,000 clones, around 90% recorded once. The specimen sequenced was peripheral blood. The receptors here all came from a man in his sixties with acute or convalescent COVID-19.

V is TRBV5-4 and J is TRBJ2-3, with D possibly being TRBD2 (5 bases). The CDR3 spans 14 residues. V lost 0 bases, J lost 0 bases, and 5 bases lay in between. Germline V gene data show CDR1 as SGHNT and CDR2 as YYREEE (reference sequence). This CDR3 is CASSLGTSTDTQYF. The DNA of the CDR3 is TGTGCCAGCAGCTTGGGGACTAGCACAGATACGCAGTATTTT.

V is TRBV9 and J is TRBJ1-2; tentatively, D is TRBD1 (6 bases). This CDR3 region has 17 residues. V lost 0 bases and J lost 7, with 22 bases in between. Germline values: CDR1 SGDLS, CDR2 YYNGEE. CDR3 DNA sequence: TGTGCCAGCAGCGTAGTAGGACGGGACATCGGTGGAATTGGCTACACCTTC. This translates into CASSVVGRDIGGIGYTF.

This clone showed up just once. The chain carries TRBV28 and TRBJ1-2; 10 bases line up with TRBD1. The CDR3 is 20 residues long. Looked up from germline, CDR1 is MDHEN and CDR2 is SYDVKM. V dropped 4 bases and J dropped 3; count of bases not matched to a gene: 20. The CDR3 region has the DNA TGTGCCAGCAGTTACGTGGGGATAAGACAGGGGGCGCTCGGGTACTATGGCTACACCTTC. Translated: CASSYVGIRQGALGYYGYTF.

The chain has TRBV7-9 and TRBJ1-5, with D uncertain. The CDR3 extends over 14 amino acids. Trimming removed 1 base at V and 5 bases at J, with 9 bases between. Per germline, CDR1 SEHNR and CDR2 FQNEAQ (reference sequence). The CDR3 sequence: CASSLGGSHQPQHF. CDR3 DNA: TGTGCCAGCAGCTTAGGTGGGAGTCATCAGCCCCAGCATTTT.

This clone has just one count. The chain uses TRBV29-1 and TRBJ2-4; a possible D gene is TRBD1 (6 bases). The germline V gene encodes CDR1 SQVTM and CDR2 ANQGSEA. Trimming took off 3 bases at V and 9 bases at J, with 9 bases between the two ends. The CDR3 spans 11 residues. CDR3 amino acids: CSVDGDTIQYF. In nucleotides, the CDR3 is TGCAGCGTTGATGGGGACACCATTCAGTACTTC.

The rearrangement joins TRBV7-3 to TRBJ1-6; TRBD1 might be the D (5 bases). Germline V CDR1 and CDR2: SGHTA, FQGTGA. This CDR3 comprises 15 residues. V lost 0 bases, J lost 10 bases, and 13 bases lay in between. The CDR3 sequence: CASSLTAQGTSPLHF. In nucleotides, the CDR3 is TGTGCCAGCAGCTTAACGGCTCAGGGCACGTCACCCCTCCACTTT.

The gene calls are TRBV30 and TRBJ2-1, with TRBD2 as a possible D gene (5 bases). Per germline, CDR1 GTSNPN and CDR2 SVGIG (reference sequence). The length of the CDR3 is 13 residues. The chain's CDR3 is CASDSSTYNEQFF. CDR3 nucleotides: TGTGCTTCGGACTCCTCTACCTACAATGAGCAGTTCTTC.

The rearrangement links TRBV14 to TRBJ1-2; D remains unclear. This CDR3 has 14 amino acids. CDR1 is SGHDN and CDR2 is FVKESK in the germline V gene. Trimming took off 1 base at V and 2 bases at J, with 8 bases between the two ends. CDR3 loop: CASSQVGNNYGYTF. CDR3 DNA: TGTGCCAGCAGCCAAGTCGGTAACAACTATGGCTACACCTTC.

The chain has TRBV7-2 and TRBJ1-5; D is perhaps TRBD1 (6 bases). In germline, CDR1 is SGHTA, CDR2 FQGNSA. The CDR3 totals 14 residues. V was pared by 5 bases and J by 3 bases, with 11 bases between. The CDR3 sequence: CASSLRDNNQPQHF. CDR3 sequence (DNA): TGTGCCAGCAGCCTCCGGGACAACAATCAGCCCCAGCATTTT.

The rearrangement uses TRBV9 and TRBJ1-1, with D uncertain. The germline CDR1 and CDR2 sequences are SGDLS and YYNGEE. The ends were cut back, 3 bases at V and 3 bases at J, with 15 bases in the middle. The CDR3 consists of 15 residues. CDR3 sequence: CASSAKPAGYTEAFF. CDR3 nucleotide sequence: TGTGCCAGCAGCGCGAAACCTGCGGGGTACACTGAAGCTTTCTTT.

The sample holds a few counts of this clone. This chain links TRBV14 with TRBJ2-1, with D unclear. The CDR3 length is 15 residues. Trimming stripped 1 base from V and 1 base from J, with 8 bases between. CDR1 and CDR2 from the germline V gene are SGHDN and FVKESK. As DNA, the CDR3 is TGTGCCAGCAGCCAAGGGCCTAGGTCCTACAATGAGCAGTTCTTC. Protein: CASSQGPRSYNEQFF.

This CDR3 is CASSPQTTSSSYEQYF. The CDR3 DNA reads as TGTGCCAGCTCACCTCAAACGACTAGCAGCTCCTACGAGCAGTACTTC. The chain links TRBV18 to TRBJ2-7; the match to TRBD2 covers 7 bases. Germline V gene data show CDR1 as KGHSH and CDR2 as LQKENI. Trimming cost V 3 bases and J 0 bases; bases outside gene matches: 8. The CDR3 is 16 residues long.

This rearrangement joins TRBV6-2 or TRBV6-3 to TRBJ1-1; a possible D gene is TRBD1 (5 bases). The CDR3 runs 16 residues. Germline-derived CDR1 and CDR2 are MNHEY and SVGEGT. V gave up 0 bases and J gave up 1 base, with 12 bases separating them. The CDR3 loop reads CASSYSIWQGNTEAFF. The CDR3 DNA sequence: TGTGCCAGCAGTTACTCGATTTGGCAGGGGAACACTGAAGCTTTCTTT.

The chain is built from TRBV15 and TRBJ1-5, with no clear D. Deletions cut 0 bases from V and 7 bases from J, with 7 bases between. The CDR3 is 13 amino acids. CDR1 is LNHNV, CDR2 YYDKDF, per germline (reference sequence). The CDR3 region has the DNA TGTGCCACCAGCAGAGATCCGGGACAGCCCCAGCATTTT. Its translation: CATSRDPGQPQHF.

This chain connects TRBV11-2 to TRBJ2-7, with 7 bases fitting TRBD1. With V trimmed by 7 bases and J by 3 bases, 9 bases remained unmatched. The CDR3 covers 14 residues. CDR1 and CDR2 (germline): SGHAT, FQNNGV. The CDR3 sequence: CASTLGQAYYEQYF. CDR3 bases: TGTGCCAGCACCCTCGGACAGGCGTACTACGAGCAGTACTTC.

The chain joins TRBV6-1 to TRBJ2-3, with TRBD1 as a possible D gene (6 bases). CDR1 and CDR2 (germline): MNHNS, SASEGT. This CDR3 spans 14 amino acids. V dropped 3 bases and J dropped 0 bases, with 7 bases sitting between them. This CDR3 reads CASSDQGSTDTQYF. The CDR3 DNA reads TGTGCCAGCAGTGACCAGGGGAGCACAGATACGCAGTATTTT.

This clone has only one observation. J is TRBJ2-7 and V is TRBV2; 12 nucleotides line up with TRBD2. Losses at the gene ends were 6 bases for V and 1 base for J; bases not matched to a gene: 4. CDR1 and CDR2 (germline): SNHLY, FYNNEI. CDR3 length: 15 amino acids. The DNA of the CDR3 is TGTGCCAGCAGCCCACTAGCGGGGGGTTCCTACGAGCAGTACTTC. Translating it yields CASSPLAGGSYEQYF.

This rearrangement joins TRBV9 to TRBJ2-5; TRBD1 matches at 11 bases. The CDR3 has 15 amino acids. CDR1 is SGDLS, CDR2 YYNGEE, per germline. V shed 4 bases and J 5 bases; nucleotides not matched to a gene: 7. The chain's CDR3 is CASSPDRGRRETQYF. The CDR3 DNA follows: TGTGCCAGCAGCCCGGACAGGGGGCGCAGGGAGACCCAGTACTTC.

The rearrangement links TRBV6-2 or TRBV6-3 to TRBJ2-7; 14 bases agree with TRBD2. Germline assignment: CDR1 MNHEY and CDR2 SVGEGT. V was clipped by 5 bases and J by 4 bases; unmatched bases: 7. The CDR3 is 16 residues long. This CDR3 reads CASSTPGLAGVYEQYF. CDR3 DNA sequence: TGTGCCAGCAGTACCCCGGGACTAGCGGGGGTGTACGAGCAGTACTTC.

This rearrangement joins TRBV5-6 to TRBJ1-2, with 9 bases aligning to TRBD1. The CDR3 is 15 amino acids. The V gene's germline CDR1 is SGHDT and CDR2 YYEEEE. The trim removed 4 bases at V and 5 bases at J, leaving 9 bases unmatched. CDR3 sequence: CASSHSGQGRYGYTF. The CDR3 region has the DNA TGTGCCAGCAGCCACTCGGGACAGGGTCGGTATGGCTACACCTTC.

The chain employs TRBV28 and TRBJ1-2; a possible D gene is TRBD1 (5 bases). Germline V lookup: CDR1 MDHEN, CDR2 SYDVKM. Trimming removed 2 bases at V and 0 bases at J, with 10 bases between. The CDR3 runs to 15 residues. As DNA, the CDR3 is TGTGCCAGCAGTTTAGGTTCAGGGACTAACTATGGCTACACCTTC. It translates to CASSLGSGTNYGYTF.